These 32 T cell receptor beta chains originate from one sample sequenced in a study of shared clonotypes between healthy human individuals. Sequencing used immunoSEQ multiplex PCR; TCRdb keeps in-frame clones, though not all of them. The data hold more than 1 million clones, with 70% to 80% observed a single time. Sequenced material: memory CD4+ T cells from PBMCs. Stated subset: CD45RA-negative fraction. The receptors come from a man younger than 35 in good health. Some clones in this sample may be carry-over from other donors' samples.

V is TRBV4-1 and J is TRBJ2-7, with D uncertain. Germline V lookup: CDR1 MGHRA, CDR2 YSYEKL. The CDR3 loop spans 12 amino acids. The V end lost 5 bases, the J end lost 3 bases, and 8 bases lay between the germline ends. CDR3 protein: CASSAQNYEQYF. The CDR3 DNA follows: TGCGCCAGCAGCGCACAAAACTACGAGCAGTACTTC.

This clone was observed a handful of times. This chain connects TRBV10-2 to TRBJ2-3; TRBD2 aligns across 8 bases. This CDR3 has 16 amino acids. CDR1 is WSHSY, CDR2 SAAADI, per germline. The V gene end was trimmed by 6 bases and the J gene end by 2 bases; junction bases not matched to a gene: 10. The CDR3 DNA reads as TGCGCCAGCAGAGCCACCGGGACTAGGGTCACAGATACGCAGTATTTT. Translation gives CASRATGTRVTDTQYF.

The chain recombines TRBV10-3 with TRBJ2-4; D uncertain. Germline CDR1 reads ENHRY; CDR2 reads SYGVKD. The CDR3 runs 14 residues. Trimming left V 3 bases short and J 0 bases short, with 6 bases between. The chain's CDR3 is CAISEVLAKNIQYF. Written as DNA, the CDR3 is TGTGCCATCAGTGAAGTCCTAGCCAAAAACATTCAGTACTTC.

The chain carries TRBV25-1 and TRBJ2-7; 8 positions match TRBD2. This CDR3 has 14 amino acids. V lost 4 bases and J lost 3; bases outside the gene matches: 5. CDR1 MGHDK and CDR2 SYGVNS come from the germline V gene. CDR3 sequence reads: CASSGSGTLYEQYF. DNA for the CDR3: TGTGCCAGCAGTGGTAGCGGGACCCTCTACGAGCAGTACTTC.

This clone was seen only once. The V and J genes are TRBV5-1 and TRBJ2-3; TRBD1 or TRBD2 may be the D gene (5 bases each). The CDR3 runs to 14 residues. Germline loops: CDR1 SGHRS, CDR2 YFSETQ. Trimming removed 2 bases from V and 2 bases from J, with 9 bases in between. This CDR3 reads CASSLGENTDTQYF. The CDR3 region has the DNA TGCGCCAGCAGCTTAGGGGAGAACACAGATACGCAGTATTTT.

V usage is TRBV6-6 and J usage is TRBJ1-2; D call uncertain. The germline CDR1 and CDR2 sequences are MNHNY and SVGAGI (reference sequence). The CDR3 loop spans 12 amino acids. V was shortened by 11 bases and J by 8 bases, with 18 bases between the two germline ends. The CDR3 loop reads CAATPTQGGYTF. The CDR3 DNA is TGTGCCGCTACCCCCACCCAAGGAGGCTACACCTTC.

The chain joins TRBV7-2 to TRBJ1-2; D might be TRBD1 (6 bases). Trimming left V 0 bases short and J 0 bases short, with 8 bases between. The V gene's germline CDR1 is SGHTA and CDR2 FQGNSA. This CDR3 contains 15 residues. CDR3 in DNA: TGTGCCAGCAGCTTAGCGCAGGGGACTAACTATGGCTACACCTTC. This gives the protein CASSLAQGTNYGYTF.

This chain joins TRBV29-1 and TRBJ2-3; D unresolved. The germline V gene has CDR1 SQVTM and CDR2 ANQGSEA. The CDR3 is made up of 11 amino acids. Between the trimmed V and J ends, which lost 5 bases and 4 bases, there was a span of 7 bases. The CDR3, as DNA: TGCAGCGTTAAATGGGCAGATACGCAGTATTTT. Translation gives CSVKWADTQYF.

The chain is built from TRBV28 and TRBJ2-1; TRBD2 agrees at 8 bases. This CDR3 has 14 amino acids. CDR1 is MDHEN, CDR2 SYDVKM, per germline. V was clipped by 0 bases and J by 8 bases; unmatched bases: 3. The CDR3 loop reads CASSLWGLVYEQFF. CDR3 sequence (DNA): TGTGCCAGCAGTTTATGGGGACTAGTGTATGAGCAGTTCTTC.

The chain carries TRBV5-6 and TRBJ2-5; TRBD2 aligns across 9 bases. The CDR3 length is 14 residues. Losses at the gene ends were 3 bases for V and 4 bases for J; bases not matched to a gene: 4. CDR1 and CDR2 (germline): SGHDT, YYEEEE. The CDR3 coding sequence is TGTGCCAGCAGCTCTAGCGGGGTAGCAGAGACCCAGTACTTC. Translating gives CASSSSGVAETQYF. The whole variable domain, remainder taken from reference TRBV5-6 and TRBJ2-5, is DAGVTQSPTHLIKTRGQQVTLRCSPKSGHDTVSWYQQALGQGPQFIFQYYEEEERQRGNFPDRFSGHQFPNYSSELNVNALLLGDSALYLCASSSSGVAETQYFGPGTRLLVL.

The chain is built from TRBV19 and TRBJ2-7; D gene unclear. Germline loops: CDR1 LNHDA, CDR2 SQIVND (reference sequence). V was clipped by 7 bases and J by 1 base, with 23 bases between them. There are 17 residues in the CDR3. CDR3 amino acids: CASIFRWPITNSYEQYF. CDR3 in DNA: TGTGCCAGTATATTTCGTTGGCCCATAACCAATTCCTACGAGCAGTACTTC.

The chain links TRBV6-6 to TRBJ2-3; D possibly corresponds to TRBD2 (6 bases). CDR3 length: 15 amino acids. With 6 bases removed from V and 1 base from J, the gap between germline ends came to 14 bases. From germline, CDR1 is MNHNY and CDR2 SVGAGI (reference sequence). DNA of the CDR3: TGTGCCAGCAGGCAGAGACGCGGGGGCACAGATACGCAGTATTTT. This sequence encodes CASRQRRGGTDTQYF.

V is TRBV18 and J is TRBJ2-7; 8 bases agree with TRBD1. Germline lookup yields CDR1 KGHSH and CDR2 LQKENI. The CDR3 runs to 14 residues. The V gene end was trimmed by 4 bases and the J gene end by 0 bases; junction bases not matched to a gene: 2. CDR3 DNA sequence: TGTGCCAGCTCACGGGACAGGAACTCCTACGAGCAGTACTTC. Residues: CASSRDRNSYEQYF.

This chain links TRBV6-5 with TRBJ1-3, with TRBD1 identical over 7 bases. Trimming removed 5 bases from V and 7 bases from J; junction bases left unmatched: 11. This CDR3 has 15 amino acids. Germline V lookup: CDR1 MNHEY, CDR2 SVGAGI. CDR3 DNA: TGTGCCAGCAGTCGGACAGGAGGGTACGGGAACACCATATATTTT. Protein: CASSRTGGYGNTIYF.

The rearrangement links TRBV5-6 to TRBJ1-3; D unresolved. CDR3 size: 13 residues. V dropped 4 bases and J dropped 7 bases, with 12 bases sitting between them. The germline V gene has CDR1 SGHDT and CDR2 YYEEEE. Written as DNA, the CDR3 is TGTGCCAGCAGCGTGATAAGTGGGAACACCATATATTTT. Translating gives CASSVISGNTIYF.

The J gene is TRBJ1-5, the V gene TRBV19; TRBD1 aligns across 7 bases. Germline CDR1 and CDR2: LNHDA and SQIVND (reference sequence). Germline trimming cut 7 bases from V and 3 bases from J; bases unmatched to any gene: 6. CDR3 length equals 14 residues. The CDR3 spells CASTKGQTNQPQHF. CDR3 nucleotides: TGTGCCAGTACCAAGGGACAGACCAATCAGCCCCAGCATTTT. The full variable domain, rest sourced from reference TRBV19 and TRBJ1-5, is DGGITQSPKYLFRKEGQNVTLSCEQNLNHDAMYWYRQDPGQGLRLIYYSQIVNDFQKGDIAEGYSVSREKKESFPLTVTSAQKNPTAFYLCASTKGQTNQPQHFGDGTRLSIL.

To note about this clone: This same CDR3 is encoded by further DNA sequences in the sample. The gene calls are TRBV11-3 and TRBJ2-3; either TRBD1 or TRBD2 may supply D (5 bases each). CDR3 size: 12 residues. V was trimmed by 1 base and J by 6 bases, leaving 5 bases between them. CDR1 is SGHNT, CDR2 YENEEA, per germline. CDR3 sequence (DNA): TGTGCCAGCAGCTTAGGGGGGGATACGCAGTATTTT. Its protein product is CASSLGGDTQYF.

The CDR3 DNA reads as TGCGCCAGCAGCTCCGGAATCGGCGGGGGAGAGACCCAGTACTTC. Amino acid sequence: CASSSGIGGGETQYF. V usage is TRBV5-1 and J usage is TRBJ2-5, with 7 bases fitting TRBD2. CDR1 and CDR2 (germline): SGHRS, YFSETQ. After removal of 3 bases from V and 4 bases from J, the junction contained 9 bases not matched to a gene. The CDR3 length is 15 residues.

CDR3 nucleotides: TGTGCCAGCGAGGCGGGAGACAGGGGATTCGGGGAGCTGTTTTTT. This codes for CASEAGDRGFGELFF. J is TRBJ2-2 and V is TRBV2; D possibly corresponds to TRBD1 (8 bases). Germline-derived CDR1 and CDR2 are SNHLY and FYNNEI. With 8 bases removed from V and 7 bases from J, the gap between germline ends came to 20 bases. The CDR3 consists of 15 residues.

V gene TRBV6-1 combines with J gene TRBJ1-1, with D possibly matching TRBD1 (5 bases). V was shortened by 0 bases and J by 3 bases, with 14 bases between the two germline ends. The CDR3 spans 16 residues. CDR1 is MNHNS, CDR2 SASEGT, per germline. The CDR3 region has the DNA TGTGCCAGCAGTGAAGCTGGGGCAGGGAAGTACACTGAAGCTTTCTTT. It yields the protein CASSEAGAGKYTEAFF.

The CDR3 DNA is TGTGCCAGCAGCCCTGCCCCTAGCGGGAGAACCCACAATGAGCAGTTCTTC. Translation: CASSPAPSGRTHNEQFF. V gene TRBV5-4 combines with J gene TRBJ2-1, with 10 bases lining up with TRBD2. Germline CDR1 SGHNT, CDR2 YYREEE (reference sequence). V shed 4 bases and J 5 bases; nucleotides not matched to a gene: 12. The CDR3 extends over 17 amino acids.

On this clone itself: Compared with germline, one end of the junction differs, possibly owing to a read error. Here the CDR3 DNA reads TGTGCCAGCAGAGCGACGAGACATGATCAGTTCTTC. It specifies CASRATRHDQFF. This rearrangement joins TRBV5-8 to TRBJ2-1; unclear D gene. The germline V gene encodes CDR1 SGHTS and CDR2 YDEGEE. This CDR3 contains 12 residues.

The gene calls are TRBV18 and TRBJ2-1; 7 nucleotides line up with TRBD1. CDR1 and CDR2 (germline): KGHSH, LQKENI. V was clipped by 5 bases and J by 6 bases; unmatched bases: 10. The CDR3 is 15 amino acids. Here the CDR3 DNA reads TGTGCCAGCTCAAACTTACAGGGGAATGGCAATGAGCAGTTCTTC. It is translated as CASSNLQGNGNEQFF.

The sample holds a few counts of this clone. V usage is TRBV21-1 and J usage is TRBJ1-1. TRBV21-1 is termed a pseudogene. The CDR3 length is 12 residues. The CDR3 here is CASSKGCTEAFF. CDR3 DNA: TGTGCCAGCAGCAAGGGGTGCACTGAAGCTTTCTTT.

This clone was counted only a few times. The chain links TRBV4-1 to TRBJ2-1; 7 bases agree with TRBD2. J gave up 4 bases and V 3 bases, and 12 bases lay outside the gene matches. CDR1 is MGHRA, CDR2 YSYEKL, per germline. This CDR3 is 17 amino acids long. CDR3 loop: CASSQLLLAAPYNEQFF. CDR3 in DNA: TGCGCCAGCAGCCAGTTGCTGCTAGCGGCACCTTACAATGAGCAGTTCTTC.

The V and J genes are TRBV6-1 and TRBJ1-5; tentative D call: TRBD1 (6 bases). CDR1 MNHNS and CDR2 SASEGT come from the germline V gene. The CDR3 has 15 residues. Trimming cost V 6 bases and J 5 bases, with 17 bases left between them. For the CDR3, the DNA is TGTGCCAGCAGAGATTCACAGGGTCTCCATCAGCCCCAGCATTTT. Translating it yields CASRDSQGLHQPQHF.

This chain links TRBV18 with TRBJ2-1; 16 bases are shared with TRBD2. J gave up 3 bases and V 6 bases, and 2 bases lay outside the gene matches. CDR1 is KGHSH, CDR2 LQKENI, per germline. The CDR3 extends over 16 amino acids. CDR3 sequence reads: CASSGTSGRGYNEQFF. DNA of the CDR3: TGTGCCAGCTCCGGGACTAGCGGGAGGGGCTACAATGAGCAGTTCTTC.

The chain employs TRBV7-2 and TRBJ1-2, with D maybe TRBD1 (6 bases). CDR3 size: 15 residues. Deletions cut 7 bases from V and 0 bases from J, with 15 bases between. In germline, CDR1 is SGHTA, CDR2 FQGNSA. CDR3 loop: CASNNRGGTNYGYTF. DNA for the CDR3: TGTGCCAGCAACAATAGGGGGGGAACTAACTATGGCTACACCTTC.

The gene calls are TRBV7-9 and TRBJ2-1; a possible D gene is TRBD2 (5 bases). V lost 5 bases and J lost 2, with 16 bases in between. Per the germline V gene, CDR1 is SEHNR and CDR2 is FQNEAQ (reference sequence). The CDR3 spans 16 residues. CDR3 nucleotide sequence: TGTGCCAGCAGCCCCCGGGGTTGGGTGACCTACAATGAGCAGTTCTTC. Translation gives CASSPRGWVTYNEQFF. Full variable domain (missing parts from reference TRBV7-9 and TRBJ2-1): DTGVSQNPRHKITKRGQNVTFRCDPISEHNRLYWYRQTLGQGPEFLTYFQNEAQLEKSRLLSDRFSAERPKGSFSTLEIQRTEQGDSAMYLCASSPRGWVTYNEQFFGPGTRLTVL.

Comments on this clone: Relative to the germline gene, one junction end is altered; a read error may explain this. The gene calls are TRBV11-2 and TRBJ2-3, with D perhaps matching TRBD1 (6 bases). This CDR3 is 12 amino acids long. The V gene's germline CDR1 is SGHAT and CDR2 FQNNGV. DNA for the CDR3: TGTGCCAGCAGCGAACAGGGAATTAGAAATATTTTT. It codes for CASSEQGIRNIF.

The chain links TRBV7-3 to TRBJ1-5; D remains unclear. The germline CDR1 and CDR2 sequences are SGHTA and FQGTGA. With 6 bases removed from V and 2 bases from J, the gap between germline ends came to 11 bases. This CDR3 is 14 amino acids long. CDR3 loop: CASSGVEGNQPQHF. CDR3 in DNA: TGTGCCAGCAGTGGGGTAGAGGGCAATCAGCCCCAGCATTTT.

The chain carries TRBV15 and TRBJ1-1; 8 bases agree with TRBD1. This CDR3 has 15 residues. CDR1 is LNHNV, CDR2 YYDKDF, per germline (reference sequence). The ends lost 0 bases at V and 6 bases at J; junction bases unmatched: 6. CDR3: CATSRDRDRIAEAFF. As DNA, the CDR3 is TGTGCCACCAGCAGAGATAGGGACAGGATCGCTGAAGCTTTCTTT.